These 10 T cell receptor beta chains were all obtained from the same sample, sequenced in a study of radiotherapy plus CTLA-4 blockade in lung cancer. TCRdb's copy holds only in-frame clones and misses some; the assay was immunoSEQ multiplex PCR. The sample lists over 80,000 clones, 85% to 90% occurring once. The specimen comprised peripheral blood, sampled from a patient treated with radiotherapy plus ipilimumab. The origin of the receptors is a human donor with non-small cell lung cancer that progressed on radiotherapy plus ipilimumab.

The chain is built from TRBV5-1 and TRBJ1-1, with no clear D. Per germline, CDR1 SGHRS and CDR2 YFSETQ. The V gene lost 2 bases and the J gene lost 0 bases, with 8 bases spanning the gap. The CDR3 is 14 amino acids. The CDR3 region is CASSFGGMNTEAFF. The CDR3 DNA sequence: TGCGCCAGCAGCTTCGGTGGGATGAACACTGAAGCTTTCTTT.

This chain connects TRBV10-3 to TRBJ1-5, with 9 bases that match TRBD1. The CDR3 is made up of 15 amino acids. V lost 6 bases to trimming and J lost 0 bases; unmatched junction nucleotides: 3. Germline CDR1 ENHRY, CDR2 SYGVKD. CDR3 bases: TGTGCCATCAGCCCGGACAGGGGTAGCAATCAGCCCCAGCATTTT. Encoded protein: CAISPDRGSNQPQHF.

V gene TRBV6-5 combines with J gene TRBJ2-3; the D gene could be TRBD1 or TRBD2 (5 bases each). The CDR3 is 12 amino acids. Germline V gives CDR1 MNHEY, CDR2 SVGAGI. The V end lost 8 bases, the J end lost 8 bases, and 14 bases lay between the germline ends. For the CDR3, the DNA is TGTGCCAGCGGGCCAACAGGAGGTACGCAGTATTTT. It yields the protein CASGPTGGTQYF.

The chain employs TRBV29-1 and TRBJ2-3; 9 bases agree with TRBD2. The CDR3 loop spans 16 amino acids. Germline values: CDR1 SQVTM, CDR2 ANQGSEA. The V gene end was trimmed by 0 bases and the J gene end by 3 bases; junction bases not matched to a gene: 7. The CDR3 is CSVEDFGGGGTDTQYF. The CDR3 DNA follows: TGCAGCGTTGAAGATTTCGGCGGGGGGGGGACAGATACGCAGTATTTT.

The rearrangement joins TRBV9 to TRBJ2-3; TRBD2 matches at 10 bases. The CDR3 spans 18 residues. Germline V gene data show CDR1 as SGDLS and CDR2 as YYNGEE. The V gene end was trimmed by 4 bases and the J gene end by 0 bases; junction bases not matched to a gene: 11. DNA for the CDR3: TGTGCCAGCAGCTTTAGCCAGGGACTAGCGCCTAGCACAGATACGCAGTATTTT. Protein product: CASSFSQGLAPSTDTQYF.

This sequence joins TRBV29-1 and TRBJ2-1; 8 nucleotides align to TRBD2. The junction had 11 bases not matched to a gene; V was cut back by 3 bases and J by 10 bases. The CDR3 runs 14 residues. CDR1 and CDR2 from the germline V gene are SQVTM and ANQGSEA. Here the CDR3 DNA reads TGCAGCGTTGATTACACTAGCGGCGGCGGGGAGCAGTTCTTC. It is translated as CSVDYTSGGGEQFF.

The chain is built from TRBV2 and TRBJ1-5, with D possibly being TRBD1 (6 bases). Germline CDR1 SNHLY, CDR2 FYNNEI. This CDR3 has 13 residues. V was trimmed by 10 bases and J by 3 bases, leaving 13 bases between them. The CDR3 DNA is TGTGCCAACGGCGGACAGAACAATCAGCCCCAGCATTTT. It codes for CANGGQNNQPQHF.

With respect to this clone: The junction departs from germline at one end; a sequencing error may be responsible. The sample contains more than one DNA sequence encoding this CDR3. DNA for the CDR3: TGCGCCAGCAGCTTCGGACAGGGGGCATCCTACGAGCAGTACTTC. Its protein is CASSFGQGASYEQYF. The chain uses TRBV7-9 and TRBJ2-7, with 11 bases that match TRBD1. Per the germline V gene, CDR1 is SEHNR and CDR2 is FQNEAQ (reference sequence). The length of the CDR3 is 15 residues. Full variable domain (remainder filled in from reference TRBV7-9 and TRBJ2-7): DTGVSQNPRHKITKRGQNVTFRCDPISEHNRLYWYRQTLGQGPEFLTYFQNEAQLEKSRLLSDRFSAERPKGSFSTLEIQRTEQGDSAMYLCASSFGQGASYEQYFGPGTRLTVT.

As to this clone: Given the absence of the conserved phenylalanine or tryptophan at the CDR3 end, a read error is likely. The J gene is TRBJ2-7, the V gene TRBV27, with D uncertain. In germline, CDR1 is MNHEY, CDR2 SMNVEV (reference sequence). The CDR3 loop spans 13 amino acids. Trimming took 8 bases from V and 3 from J, leaving 14 bases between them. The CDR3 DNA is TGTGCCAGCCCCGGACGGTGGGTCTACGAGCAGTACCTC. It yields the protein CASPGRWVYEQYL.

The chain recombines TRBV28 with TRBJ1-2, with 7 bases fitting TRBD1. Germline V gene lookup returns CDR1 MDHEN and CDR2 SYDVKM. The CDR3 has 14 residues. The V gene end was trimmed by 3 bases and the J gene end by 4 bases; junction bases not matched to a gene: 5. The chain's CDR3 is CASSLGRGGYGYTF. The CDR3 DNA sequence: TGTGCCAGCAGTTTGGGCAGGGGGGGCTATGGCTACACCTTC.